This passage covers 25 T cell receptor beta chains from one sample sequenced in a study of CD8 T cells in ankylosing spondylitis. TCRdb itself ran the 5' RACE reads through MiXCR, one entry per CDR3 protein. The sample includes 100,000 to 150,000 distinct CDR3 sequences, 7% to 10% seen only once; the top ten take roughly 3.4%. Material for sequencing was blood, either unsorted or a sorted T cell fraction (not recorded which). The source is a male donor with ankylosing spondylitis or in good health (not recorded which).

This clonotype came up many times. The chain combines TRBV7-9 with TRBJ2-5; the D is unclear. The CDR3 totals 11 residues. Between the trimmed V and J ends, which lost 4 bases and 10 bases, there was a span of 10 bases. Per germline, CDR1 SEHNR and CDR2 FQNEAQ (reference sequence). The CDR3 coding sequence is TGTGCCAGCAGCTCCCCTTTGGGCCAGTACTTC. Amino acids: CASSSPLGQYF. The full variable domain, its missing parts supplied by reference TRBV7-9 and TRBJ2-5, is DTGVSQNPRHKITKRGQNVTFRCDPISEHNRLYWYRQTLGQGPEFLTYFQNEAQLEKSRLLSDRFSAERPKGSFSTLEIQRTEQGDSAMYLCASSSPLGQYFGPGTRLLVL.

This clonotype was picked up a small number of times. The genes are TRBV7-6 and TRBJ1-2; perhaps TRBD1 as D (5 bases). The CDR3 length is 16 residues. CDR1 SGHVS and CDR2 FNYEAQ come from the germline V gene. V gave up 5 bases and J gave up 8 bases, with 24 bases separating them. CDR3 loop: CASSPGTLVKGEGYTF. The CDR3 DNA reads as TGTGCCAGCAGCCCAGGGACCCTCGTAAAAGGCGAAGGCTACACCTTC.

There are a few counts of this clonotype. CDR3 coding DNA: TGCAGTGCTAGGGTAGCGGGCTCCCAAGAGACCCAGTACTTC. This sequence encodes CSARVAGSQETQYF. The chain recombines TRBV20-1 with TRBJ2-5; 7 bases map to TRBD2. Germline assignment: CDR1 DFQATT and CDR2 SNEGSKA (reference sequence). The V segment lost 3 bases and the J segment 1 base; nucleotides outside the gene matches: 5. The CDR3 totals 14 residues.

This clonotype was detected ten times or more. At one end the junction does not follow the germline gene, possibly because of a read error. The chain recombines TRBV5-1 with TRBJ2-4, with D maybe TRBD2 (6 bases). The germline V gene has CDR1 SGHRS and CDR2 YFSETQ. This CDR3 is 17 amino acids long. The CDR3 is CASSLGGETGAQNLQYF. The CDR3 DNA sequence: TGCGCCAGCAGCTTGGGGGGGGAGACCGGGGCGCAAAACCTTCAGTACTTC.

This clonotype was seen repeatedly, ten times or more. The chain joins TRBV20-1 to TRBJ2-1, with 11 bases lining up with TRBD2. The CDR3 consists of 15 residues. CDR1 DFQATT and CDR2 SNEGSKA come from the germline V gene (reference sequence). J was trimmed by 9 bases and V by 6 bases; bases with no gene match: 13. In DNA, the CDR3 is TGCAGTGCCACAAGCGGGACTAGCGGAAGTCGTGAGCAGTTCTTC. It codes for CSATSGTSGSREQFF.

This chain uses TRBV7-2 with TRBJ2-1; 14 bases fit TRBD2. V lost 2 bases, J lost 7 bases, and 4 bases stayed unmatched. CDR3 length: 16 amino acids. Germline CDR1 reads SGHTA; CDR2 reads FQGNSA. The CDR3 spells CASSLRLAGGGNEQFF. CDR3 in DNA: TGTGCCAGCAGCTTAAGACTAGCGGGAGGGGGTAATGAGCAGTTCTTC.

This clonotype was counted a few times. The J gene is TRBJ2-5, the V gene TRBV3-1; D is perhaps TRBD1 (6 bases). This CDR3 is 17 amino acids long. Between the trimmed V and J ends, which lost 0 bases and 4 bases, there was a span of 18 bases. Germline CDR1 is LGHDT and CDR2 is YNNKEL (reference sequence). In DNA, the CDR3 is TGTGCCAGCAGCCAAGAAACTTCGTCGAGAGGGGGAGAGACCCAGTACTTC. This translates into CASSQETSSRGGETQYF.

This clonotype has a count of ten or more. The chain combines TRBV20-1 with TRBJ2-7, with 9 nucleotides matching TRBD2. Trimming removed 5 bases from V and 3 bases from J; junction bases left unmatched: 8. This CDR3 spans 14 amino acids. Germline V gene data show CDR1 as DFQATT and CDR2 as SNEGSKA (reference sequence). The CDR3 DNA reads as TGCAGTGCTTCTGGGACTAGCACATACTACGAGCAGTACTTC. Translating it yields CSASGTSTYYEQYF.

There are many counts of this clonotype. The chain recombines TRBV20-1 with TRBJ2-5; D is undetermined. The germline CDR1 and CDR2 sequences are DFQATT and SNEGSKA (reference sequence). This CDR3 region has 12 residues. The ends were cut back, 2 bases at V and 5 bases at J, with 9 bases in the middle. Here the CDR3 DNA reads TGCAGTGCTAGATTTGGTGGGGAGACCCAGTACTTC. This codes for CSARFGGETQYF.

This clonotype was seen repeatedly, ten times or more. V is TRBV7-2 and J is TRBJ1-6; the match to TRBD1 covers 7 bases. Germline V CDR1 and CDR2: SGHTA, FQGNSA. CDR3 length: 19 amino acids. V lost 0 bases to trimming and J lost 6 bases; unmatched junction nucleotides: 14. CDR3 nucleotide sequence: TGTGCCAGCAGCTTAGCGATTGGAAGGGACAGACGTCCTAATTCACCCCTCCACTTT. Translating it yields CASSLAIGRDRRPNSPLHF.

There are many counts of this clonotype. The chain links TRBV6-5 to TRBJ2-3; 7 bases are shared with TRBD2. Germline V gene data show CDR1 as MNHEY and CDR2 as SVGAGI. Unmatched junction bases numbered 13, after V lost 4 bases and J lost 9 bases. The CDR3 extends over 15 amino acids. In nucleotides, the CDR3 is TGTGCCAGCAGTTCCGGACTTGCGGGAGTGCGGACGCAGTATTTT. This sequence encodes CASSSGLAGVRTQYF.

This clonotype was seen a handful of times. J is TRBJ2-5 and V is TRBV7-2, with D possibly TRBD2 on 7 matching bases. This CDR3 contains 17 residues. V was shortened by 5 bases and J by 5 bases, with 24 bases between the two germline ends. Looked up from germline, CDR1 is SGHTA and CDR2 is FQGNSA. This CDR3 reads CASSPRLGGGGKETQYF. In DNA form, the CDR3 reads TGTGCCAGCAGCCCAAGGCTGGGGGGCGGGGGTAAGGAGACCCAGTACTTC.

This clonotype has just a few counts. The V and J genes are TRBV4-3 and TRBJ2-1; D unresolved. The CDR3 sequence is 14 residues long. Germline assignment: CDR1 LGHNA and CDR2 YSLEER. V lost 3 bases and J 6 bases, leaving 12 bases between the germline ends. The chain's CDR3 is CASSQLIPPNEQFF. The CDR3 bases are TGCGCCAGCAGCCAGTTGATACCGCCCAATGAGCAGTTCTTC.

The chain is built from TRBV29-1 and TRBJ2-5, with TRBD1 matching over 7 bases. CDR3 size: 15 residues. Looked up from germline, CDR1 is SQVTM and CDR2 is ANQGSEA. V lost 8 bases to trimming and J lost 2 bases; unmatched junction nucleotides: 14. For the CDR3, the DNA is TGCAGCTCAGAGGGGACCGGGACAGTTCAAGAGACCCAGTACTTC. Amino acids: CSSEGTGTVQETQYF.

This clonotype was recorded at least ten times. V usage is TRBV6-1 and J usage is TRBJ2-2, with TRBD1 identical over 7 bases. Germline V gene data show CDR1 as MNHNS and CDR2 as SASEGT. The length of the CDR3 is 14 residues. Losses at the gene ends were 5 bases for V and 6 bases for J; bases not matched to a gene: 6. The CDR3 sequence is CASSPPGGSGELFF. Here the CDR3 DNA reads TGTGCCAGCAGTCCCCCAGGGGGATCCGGGGAGCTGTTTTTT.

This clonotype came up many times. The chain is built from TRBV10-3 and TRBJ2-7, with 8 bases matching TRBD1. Germline V gene data show CDR1 as ENHRY and CDR2 as SYGVKD. After removal of 6 bases from V and 2 bases from J, the junction contained 6 bases not matched to a gene. The CDR3 has 14 residues. In DNA form, the CDR3 reads TGTGCCATCAGGAAAGGGACAGGTGCCTACGAGCAGTACTTC. Translation gives CAIRKGTGAYEQYF.

There are many counts of this clonotype. This chain connects TRBV7-2 to TRBJ2-3; D unresolved. This CDR3 has 14 residues. CDR1 and CDR2 (germline): SGHTA, FQGNSA. V was clipped by 2 bases and J by 3 bases, with 9 bases between them. CDR3 amino acids: CASSLSSYTDTQYF. CDR3 nucleotide sequence: TGTGCCAGCAGCTTATCTTCATATACAGATACGCAGTATTTT.

This clonotype appeared many times. V gene TRBV5-1 combines with J gene TRBJ2-5; D is perhaps TRBD1 (5 bases). The CDR3 is made up of 14 amino acids. The V gene lost 0 bases and the J gene lost 2 bases, with 8 bases spanning the gap. Germline CDR1 and CDR2: SGHRS and YFSETQ. The CDR3 loop reads CASSLGAGQETQYF. CDR3 nucleotide sequence: TGCGCCAGCAGCTTGGGGGCAGGGCAAGAGACCCAGTACTTC. Looking up the rest from reference TRBV5-1 and TRBJ2-5 gives the full variable domain: KAGVTQTPRYLIKTRGQQVTLSCSPISGHRSVSWYQQTPGQGLQFLFEYFSETQRNKGNFPGRFSGRQFSNSRSEMNVSTLELGDSALYLCASSLGAGQETQYFGPGTRLLVL.

This clonotype was detected only a few times. The chain is built from TRBV5-1 and TRBJ2-3; 9 bases are a match to TRBD2. This CDR3 spans 18 amino acids. V lost 0 bases and J lost 5; bases outside the gene matches: 13. Germline V gene lookup returns CDR1 SGHRS and CDR2 YFSETQ. CDR3: CASSLALGLAGDKDTQYF. CDR3 coding DNA: TGCGCCAGCAGCTTGGCGCTCGGATTAGCGGGAGATAAAGATACGCAGTATTTT.

This clonotype was seen only a few times. The chain recombines TRBV7-2 with TRBJ2-7; D remains ambiguous. The germline CDR1 and CDR2 sequences are SGHTA and FQGNSA. The CDR3 consists of 12 residues. Deletions cut 5 bases from V and 3 bases from J, with 8 bases between. The CDR3 DNA is TGTGCCAGCAGCAAGTTTGACTACGAGCAGTACTTC. It codes for CASSKFDYEQYF.

This rearrangement joins TRBV7-3 to TRBJ2-1; D remains unclear. Trimming left V 3 bases short and J 0 bases short, with 9 bases between. CDR1 is SGHTA and CDR2 is FQGTGA in the germline V gene. This CDR3 has 15 residues. The CDR3 is CASSFSQSSYNEQFF. The CDR3 DNA reads TGTGCCAGCAGCTTTAGTCAAAGCTCCTACAATGAGCAGTTCTTC.

This clonotype showed up many times. CDR3 in amino acids: CSADPGLVVWTDTQYF. CDR3 DNA sequence: TGCAGTGCAGATCCGGGACTAGTTGTTTGGACAGATACGCAGTATTTT. The rearrangement joins TRBV20-1 to TRBJ2-3; TRBD2 matches 8 bases. Per the germline V gene, CDR1 is DFQATT and CDR2 is SNEGSKA (reference sequence). The CDR3 spans 16 residues. V lost 6 bases, J lost 3 bases, and 14 bases stayed unmatched.

This clonotype was recorded at least ten times. The chain is built from TRBV28 and TRBJ2-7; D is uncertain. V was shortened by 5 bases and J by 3 bases, with 5 bases between the two germline ends. Germline-derived CDR1 and CDR2 are MDHEN and SYDVKM. The CDR3 is made up of 11 amino acids. CDR3 amino acids: CASSGFYEQYF. In nucleotides, the CDR3 is TGTGCCAGCAGTGGTTTCTACGAGCAGTACTTC. Full variable domain (outside the CDR3, taken from reference TRBV28 and TRBJ2-7): DVKVTQSSRYLVKRTGEKVFLECVQDMDHENMFWYRQDPGLGLRLIYFSYDVKMKEKGDIPEGYSVSREKKERFSLILESASTNQTSMYLCASSGFYEQYFGPGTRLTVT.

This clonotype was recorded a few times. The rearrangement joins TRBV18 to TRBJ2-2, with D hard to call. With 3 bases removed from V and 7 bases from J, the gap between germline ends came to 6 bases. There are 12 residues in the CDR3. Germline CDR1 is KGHSH and CDR2 is LQKENI. The CDR3 loop reads CASSPKVGELFF. CDR3 bases: TGTGCCAGCTCACCGAAGGTCGGGGAGCTGTTTTTT.

The table lists this clonotype with many counts. The chain combines TRBV20-1 with TRBJ2-7; 13 nucleotides line up with TRBD2. Germline assignment: CDR1 DFQATT and CDR2 SNEGSKA (reference sequence). The CDR3 covers 15 residues. V was pared by 5 bases and J by 2 bases, with 6 bases of the junction left unmatched. The CDR3: CSAQKGTSGAYEQYF. The CDR3 nucleotides read TGCAGTGCTCAGAAAGGGACTAGCGGGGCCTACGAGCAGTACTTC.